This passage covers 18 T cell receptor beta chains from one sample sequenced in a study of blood T cell repertoires in COVID-19. The repertoire was sequenced with immunoSEQ multiplex PCR; TCRdb's copy has only in-frame clones and lacks some. Of about 480,000 clones listed, over 75% are singletons. The sequenced material came from PBMCs or T cells enriched from blood (not recorded which). All receptors derive from a woman aged 40-49 years who had recovered from COVID-19.

This clone was seen only once. The genes are TRBV19 and TRBJ2-2, with 16 positions matching TRBD2. Per germline, CDR1 LNHDA and CDR2 SQIVND (reference sequence). The CDR3 loop spans 17 amino acids. J gave up 4 bases and V 9 bases, and 8 bases lay outside the gene matches. CDR3 sequence: CASTGLAGGRVTGELFF. The DNA for the CDR3 is TGTGCCAGCACGGGACTAGCGGGAGGGCGCGTCACCGGGGAGCTGTTTTTT.

This clone appeared a few times. The CDR3: CASSHSPGGRGEQYF. The CDR3 DNA reads TGTGCCAGCAGCCATAGCCCGGGGGGGAGAGGCGAGCAGTACTTC. The chain employs TRBV14 and TRBJ2-7; 8 bases fit TRBD2. The CDR3 has 15 amino acids. The junction had 10 bases not matched to a gene; V was cut back by 3 bases and J by 6 bases. The germline V gene has CDR1 SGHDN and CDR2 FVKESK.

The rearrangement joins TRBV24-1 to TRBJ2-3, with 14 positions matching TRBD2. V was pared by 2 bases and J by 2 bases, with 5 bases of the junction left unmatched. CDR1 and CDR2 from the germline V gene are KGHDR and SFDVKD. The CDR3 totals 18 residues. The CDR3 here is CATSDSGTSGGNTDTQYF. CDR3 sequence (DNA): TGTGCCACCAGTGATTCCGGGACTAGCGGGGGAAACACAGATACGCAGTATTTT.

The CDR3 spells CASSLDWRGSYEQYF. CDR3 bases: TGTGCCAGCAGCTTAGATTGGCGGGGATCCTACGAGCAGTACTTC. The J gene is TRBJ2-7, the V gene TRBV7-2; D perhaps matches TRBD2 (6 bases). Germline lookup yields CDR1 SGHTA and CDR2 FQGNSA. Deletions cut 1 base from V and 1 base from J, with 11 bases between. The CDR3 sequence is 15 residues long.

V and J are TRBV5-4 and TRBJ1-5; D gene uncertain. Germline CDR1 is SGHNT and CDR2 is YYREEE (reference sequence). The V end was cut by 0 bases, the J end by 0 bases, with 10 bases between. The CDR3 spans 16 residues. CDR3 sequence: CASSLAGRVSNQPQHF. Here the CDR3 DNA reads TGTGCCAGCAGCTTGGCCGGGCGGGTTAGCAATCAGCCCCAGCATTTT.

The chain joins TRBV7-9 to TRBJ1-4, with D possibly matching TRBD1 (6 bases). This CDR3 contains 15 residues. V lost 5 bases and J lost 3, with 13 bases in between. CDR1 and CDR2 from the germline V gene are SEHNR and FQNEAQ (reference sequence). The CDR3 DNA sequence: TGTGCCAGCAGCCAGGGTGGGGGCTCTAATGAAAAACTGTTTTTT. This encodes CASSQGGGSNEKLFF.

CDR3 residues: CASSPPLRGNGYTF. The CDR3 DNA follows: TGTGCCAGCTCACCTCCCCTTCGGGGGAATGGCTACACCTTC. The chain links TRBV18 to TRBJ1-2, with D possibly being TRBD1 (5 bases). Germline CDR1 and CDR2: KGHSH and LQKENI. The ends were cut back, 3 bases at V and 6 bases at J, with 14 bases in the middle. This CDR3 is 14 amino acids long.

V and J are TRBV19 and TRBJ1-3; 7 nucleotides align to TRBD1. CDR3 length: 14 residues. Germline trimming cut 9 bases from V and 3 bases from J; bases unmatched to any gene: 8. Per the germline V gene, CDR1 is LNHDA and CDR2 is SQIVND (reference sequence). CDR3 sequence reads: CASKDRVDGNTIYF. The CDR3 nucleotides are TGTGCCAGCAAAGACAGGGTAGATGGAAACACCATATATTTT.

V and J are TRBV24-1 and TRBJ2-5, with TRBD2 identical over 11 bases. Trimming at V came to 9 bases and at J to 1 base, leaving 9 bases not matched to a gene. This CDR3 region has 16 residues. Germline assignment: CDR1 KGHDR and CDR2 SFDVKD. CDR3 sequence: CATGGGLAGFQETQYF. Here the CDR3 DNA reads TGTGCCACCGGCGGCGGACTAGCGGGTTTCCAAGAGACCCAGTACTTC.

V and J are TRBV19 and TRBJ1-2, with a weak D call TRBD1 (5 bases). Germline V gene lookup returns CDR1 LNHDA and CDR2 SQIVND (reference sequence). The CDR3 extends over 15 amino acids. V lost 10 bases and J lost 4, with 22 bases in between. The CDR3 loop reads CATSLRGDYLYGYTF. The CDR3 DNA sequence: TGTGCCACCTCCCTAAGAGGGGACTACCTCTATGGCTACACCTTC.

This clone came up once. The gene calls are TRBV13 and TRBJ1-1; D may be TRBD1 (6 bases). V lost 1 base to trimming and J lost 2 bases, with 11 bases between them. This CDR3 spans 15 amino acids. Germline-derived CDR1 and CDR2 are PRHDT and FYEKMQ (reference sequence). DNA for the CDR3: TGTGCCAGCAGCTTAGATGGGGGCGTTAACACTGAAGCTTTCTTT. Translation gives CASSLDGGVNTEAFF.

The chain employs TRBV2 and TRBJ2-1; D gene uncertain. Germline loops: CDR1 SNHLY, CDR2 FYNNEI. V lost 3 bases to trimming and J lost 1 base, with 7 bases between them. The CDR3 covers 14 residues. This CDR3 reads CASSEARSYNEQFF. CDR3 coding DNA: TGTGCCAGCAGTGAGGCTAGATCCTACAATGAGCAGTTCTTC.

The chain has TRBV7-8 and TRBJ2-1; D unclear. Germline CDR1 and CDR2: SGHVS and FQNEAQ. The CDR3 spans 14 residues. V lost 4 bases and J 3 bases, leaving 10 bases between the germline ends. The CDR3 reads CASSSSTYYNEQFF. In DNA form, the CDR3 reads TGTGCCAGCAGCTCCTCTACTTACTACAATGAGCAGTTCTTC.

The chain joins TRBV12-3 or TRBV12-4 to TRBJ1-6; TRBD1 is a possible D gene (6 bases). The CDR3 sequence is 12 residues long. Trimming removed 6 bases at V and 10 bases at J, with 10 bases between. CDR3 residues: CASRAGVSPLHF. Here the CDR3 DNA reads TGTGCCAGCAGAGCAGGGGTCTCACCCCTCCACTTT.

Here the CDR3 reads CASSPPSGVNEAFF. The CDR3 DNA reads TGTGCCAGCAGCCCCCCATCGGGGGTGAATGAAGCTTTCTTT. The chain couples TRBV3-1 (or the pseudogene TRBV3-2) to TRBJ1-1; tentative D call: TRBD1 (5 bases). V lost 4 bases and J 7 bases, leaving 16 bases between the germline ends. CDR1 is LGHDT, CDR2 YNNKEL, per germline (reference sequence). This CDR3 is 14 amino acids long.

This clone was recorded once. Within the sample, other DNA sequences also encode this same CDR3. This rearrangement joins TRBV5-1 to TRBJ1-2; D gene uncertain. This CDR3 is built from 13 residues. The germline gives CDR1 SGHRS, CDR2 YFSETQ. V was shortened by 3 bases and J by 2 bases, with 8 bases between the two germline ends. The DNA for the CDR3 is TGCGCCAGCAGCTCTGGCGGGAACTATGGCTACACCTTC. Amino acids: CASSSGGNYGYTF. Supplemented by reference TRBV5-1 and TRBJ1-2, the full variable domain reads KAGVTQTPRYLIKTRGQQVTLSCSPISGHRSVSWYQQTPGQGLQFLFEYFSETQRNKGNFPGRFSGRQFSNSRSEMNVSTLELGDSALYLCASSSGGNYGYTFGSGTRLTVV.

J is TRBJ1-1 and V is TRBV5-6; no clear D. Germline CDR1 and CDR2: SGHDT and YYEEEE. The CDR3 sequence is 12 residues long. V gave up 2 bases and J gave up 3 bases, with 5 bases separating them. CDR3 sequence (DNA): TGTGCCAGCAGCTTCGGAGACACTGAAGCTTTCTTT. Translating gives CASSFGDTEAFF.

The rearrangement uses TRBV6-4 and TRBJ2-1; TRBD2 aligns across 10 bases. The V and J ends lost 7 bases and 7 bases, in that order; junction bases with no gene match: 16. The length of the CDR3 is 17 residues. CDR1 is MRHNA, CDR2 SNTAGT, per germline. The CDR3 sequence is CASIRKAAGGQRNEQFF. In DNA, the CDR3 is TGTGCCAGCATAAGGAAAGCAGCGGGAGGGCAGAGGAATGAGCAGTTCTTC.